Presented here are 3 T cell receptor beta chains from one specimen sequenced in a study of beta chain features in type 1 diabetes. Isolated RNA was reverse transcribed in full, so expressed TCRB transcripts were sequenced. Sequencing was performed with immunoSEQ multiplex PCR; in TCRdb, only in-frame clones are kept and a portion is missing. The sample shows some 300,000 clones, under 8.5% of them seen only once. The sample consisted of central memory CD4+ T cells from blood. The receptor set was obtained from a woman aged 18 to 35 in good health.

The CDR3 sequence is CASSWDGGYGYTF. The CDR3 DNA sequence: TGCGCCAGCAGCTGGGACGGCGGCTATGGCTACACCTTC. The chain links TRBV5-1 to TRBJ1-2, with D tentatively TRBD1 (5 bases). Trimming stripped 3 bases from V and 4 bases from J, with 10 bases between. Germline V gives CDR1 SGHRS, CDR2 YFSETQ. This CDR3 is built from 13 residues.

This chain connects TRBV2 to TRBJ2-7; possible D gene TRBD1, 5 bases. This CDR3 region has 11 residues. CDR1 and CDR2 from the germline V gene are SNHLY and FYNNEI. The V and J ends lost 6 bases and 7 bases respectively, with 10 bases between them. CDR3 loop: CASSQKGEQYF. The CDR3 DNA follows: TGTGCCAGCAGCCAGAAGGGGGAGCAGTACTTC.

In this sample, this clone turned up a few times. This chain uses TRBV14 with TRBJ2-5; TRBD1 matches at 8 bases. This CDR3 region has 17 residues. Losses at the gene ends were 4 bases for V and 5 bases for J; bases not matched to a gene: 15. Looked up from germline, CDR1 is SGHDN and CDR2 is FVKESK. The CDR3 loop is CASSLPILGTGLETQYF. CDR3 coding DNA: TGTGCCAGCAGCCTACCCATTCTCGGGACAGGTCTGGAGACCCAGTACTTC.